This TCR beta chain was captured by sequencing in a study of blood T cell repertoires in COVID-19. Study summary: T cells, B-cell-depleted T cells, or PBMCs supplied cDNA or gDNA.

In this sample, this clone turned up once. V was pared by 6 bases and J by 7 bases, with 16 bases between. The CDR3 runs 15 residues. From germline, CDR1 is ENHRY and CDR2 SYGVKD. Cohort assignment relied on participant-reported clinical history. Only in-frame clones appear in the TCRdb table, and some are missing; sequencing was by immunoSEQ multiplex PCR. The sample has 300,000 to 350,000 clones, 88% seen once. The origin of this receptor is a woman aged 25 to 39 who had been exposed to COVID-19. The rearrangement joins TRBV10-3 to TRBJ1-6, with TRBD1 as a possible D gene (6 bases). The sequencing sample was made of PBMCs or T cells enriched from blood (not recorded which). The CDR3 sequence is CAISRDSGENSPLHF. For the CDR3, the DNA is TGTGCCATCAGCAGAGATTCAGGGGAGAATTCACCCCTCCACTTT.